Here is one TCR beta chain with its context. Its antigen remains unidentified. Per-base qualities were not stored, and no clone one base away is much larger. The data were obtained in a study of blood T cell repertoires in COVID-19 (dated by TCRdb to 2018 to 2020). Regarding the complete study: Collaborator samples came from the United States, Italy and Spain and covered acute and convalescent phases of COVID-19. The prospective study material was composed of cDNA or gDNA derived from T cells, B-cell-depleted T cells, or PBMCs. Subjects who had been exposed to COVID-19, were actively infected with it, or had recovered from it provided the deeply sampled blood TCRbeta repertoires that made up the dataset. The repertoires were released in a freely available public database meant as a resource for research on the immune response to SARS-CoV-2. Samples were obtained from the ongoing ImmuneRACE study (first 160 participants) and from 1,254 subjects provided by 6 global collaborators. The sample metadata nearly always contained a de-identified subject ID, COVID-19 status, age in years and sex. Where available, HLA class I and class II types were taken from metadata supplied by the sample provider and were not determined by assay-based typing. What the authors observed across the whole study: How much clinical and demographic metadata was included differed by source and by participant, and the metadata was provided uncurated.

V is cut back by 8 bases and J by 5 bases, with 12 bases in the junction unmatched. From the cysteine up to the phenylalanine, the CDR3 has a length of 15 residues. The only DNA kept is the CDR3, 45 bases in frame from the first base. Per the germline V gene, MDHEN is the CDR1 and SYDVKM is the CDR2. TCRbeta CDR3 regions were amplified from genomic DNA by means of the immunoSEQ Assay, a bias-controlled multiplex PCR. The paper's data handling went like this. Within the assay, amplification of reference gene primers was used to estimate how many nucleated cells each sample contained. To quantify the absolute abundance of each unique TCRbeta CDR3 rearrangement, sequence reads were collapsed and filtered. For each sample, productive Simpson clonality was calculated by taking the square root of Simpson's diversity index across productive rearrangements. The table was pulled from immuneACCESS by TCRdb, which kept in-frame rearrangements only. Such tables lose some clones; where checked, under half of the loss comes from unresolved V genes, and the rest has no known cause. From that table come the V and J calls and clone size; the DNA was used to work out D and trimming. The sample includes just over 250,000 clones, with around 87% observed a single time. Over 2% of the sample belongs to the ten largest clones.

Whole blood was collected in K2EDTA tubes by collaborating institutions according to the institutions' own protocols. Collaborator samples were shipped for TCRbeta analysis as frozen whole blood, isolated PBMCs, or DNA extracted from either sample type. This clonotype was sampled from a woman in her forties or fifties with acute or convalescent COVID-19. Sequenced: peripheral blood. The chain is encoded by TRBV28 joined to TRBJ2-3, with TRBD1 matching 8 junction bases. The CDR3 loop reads CASREPRGHGDTQYF. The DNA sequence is TGTGCCAGCCGAGAACCCAGGGGGCATGGAGATACGCAGTATTTT.